This entry lists 18 T cell receptor beta chains sequenced from one sample in a study of T cell responses to AZD1222 COVID-19 vaccine (dated by TCRdb to the early 2020s). What the time point label conveys for this sample: baseline before first vaccination. Libraries were built with the immunoSEQ multiplex PCR assay. TCRdb re-hosts the immuneACCESS table, in-frame sequences only. Its copies lack some clones; in the studies checked, an unresolved V gene accounts for under half of them, and the cause for the rest is not known. Recorded for this sample are about 120,000 clones; about 87% of them occurred a single time. Clones ranked in the top ten supply 7.5% to 9.5% of the sample. This sample comprised peripheral blood, obtained on day 0 of AZD1222 vaccination. The receptor source for this set is an adult in good health.

The rearrangement joins TRBV30 to TRBJ2-5; D assignment may be TRBD1 or TRBD2 (6 bases each). This CDR3 comprises 14 residues. Trimming stripped 7 bases from V and 5 bases from J, with 20 bases between. Germline V gene sequence: CDR1 GTSNPN, CDR2 SVGIG (reference sequence). This chain's CDR3 is CALRLWGAWETQYF. CDR3 sequence (DNA): TGTGCCTTGAGGCTGTGGGGGGCTTGGGAGACCCAGTACTTC.

The J gene is TRBJ2-3, the V gene TRBV5-1; D is uncertain. Germline CDR1 is SGHRS and CDR2 is YFSETQ. V was trimmed by 1 base and J by 6 bases, leaving 6 bases between them. The CDR3 contains 12 residues. The CDR3 DNA reads as TGCGCCAGCAGCTTGACGTCCGATACGCAGTATTTT. Protein: CASSLTSDTQYF.

The CDR3 region is CASSPRPGTGAVAFF. In DNA, the CDR3 is TGTGCCAGCTCACCGCGCCCCGGGACAGGGGCAGTGGCTTTCTTT. The gene calls are TRBV18 and TRBJ1-1; 10 positions match TRBD1. The germline gives CDR1 KGHSH, CDR2 LQKENI. The CDR3 is made up of 15 amino acids. The trim removed 3 bases at V and 11 bases at J, leaving 12 bases unmatched.

This clone was found once. The rearrangement joins TRBV19 to TRBJ1-4; no definite D call. The CDR3 sequence is 14 residues long. In germline, CDR1 is LNHDA, CDR2 SQIVND (reference sequence). V was cut by 4 bases and J by 6 bases, with 12 bases left in between. CDR3 in DNA: TGTGCCAGTAGTACTGTGGCTTCTCATGAAAAACTGTTTTTT. The encoded protein is CASSTVASHEKLFF.

The chain couples TRBV29-1 to TRBJ2-7; 8 bases line up with TRBD1. Germline values: CDR1 SQVTM, CDR2 ANQGSEA. The CDR3 totals 13 residues. The V segment lost 7 bases and the J segment 2 bases; nucleotides outside the gene matches: 7. Here the CDR3 DNA reads TGCAGCGGGGGCGGGACAGGCCCCTACGAGCAGTACTTC. Its protein product is CSGGGTGPYEQYF.

The V call is TRBV20-1, the J call TRBJ1-2, with D unclear. V gave up 6 bases and J gave up 4 bases, with 6 bases separating them. CDR3 length: 10 amino acids. Germline CDR1 is DFQATT and CDR2 is SNEGSKA (reference sequence). The CDR3 coding sequence is TGCAGTGCCCCATTCTATGGCTACACCTTC. Translated: CSAPFYGYTF.

The chain recombines TRBV5-1 with TRBJ1-1, with a possible D match to TRBD1 (5 bases). Trimming pared 7 bases from V and 4 bases from J, leaving 20 bases between. The CDR3 sequence is 15 residues long. Germline lookup yields CDR1 SGHRS and CDR2 YFSETQ. This chain's CDR3 is CASSATLRGTTEAFF. The CDR3 DNA reads as TGCGCCAGCTCCGCTACTCTACGAGGGACCACTGAAGCTTTCTTT. Full variable domain (missing parts from reference TRBV5-1 and TRBJ1-1): KAGVTQTPRYLIKTRGQQVTLSCSPISGHRSVSWYQQTPGQGLQFLFEYFSETQRNKGNFPGRFSGRQFSNSRSEMNVSTLELGDSALYLCASSATLRGTTEAFFGQGTRLTVV.

The chain carries TRBV11-3 and TRBJ2-3; 7 positions agree with TRBD2. Germline CDR1 and CDR2: SGHNT and YENEEA. The length of the CDR3 is 14 residues. CDR3: CASQRTRTTDTQYF. The CDR3 DNA is TGTGCTAGTCAGAGGACTAGAACTACAGATACGCAGTATTTT.

The chain joins TRBV19 to TRBJ1-1; weak D call: TRBD1 (5 bases). Germline V gene sequence: CDR1 LNHDA, CDR2 SQIVND (reference sequence). This CDR3 contains 15 residues. Between the trimmed V and J ends, which lost 7 bases and 5 bases, there was a span of 20 bases. The DNA of the CDR3 is TGTGCCAGTACCCCCGTGTTCGGGGCTGGAACTGAAGCTTTCTTT. Translation: CASTPVFGAGTEAFF.

The chain is built from TRBV10-3 and TRBJ1-1, with TRBD1 matching 8 bases. The CDR3 sequence is 15 residues long. V gave up 6 bases and J gave up 3 bases; unmatched junction bases: 9. Germline CDR1 ENHRY, CDR2 SYGVKD. In DNA form, the CDR3 reads TGTGCCATCAGGGATAGACAGGGGTCCGACACTGAAGCTTTCTTT. It is translated as CAIRDRQGSDTEAFF.

The rearrangement uses TRBV18 and TRBJ1-6, with D possibly matching TRBD1 (6 bases). Deletions cut 3 bases from V and 7 bases from J, with 13 bases between. This CDR3 contains 15 residues. Germline lookup yields CDR1 KGHSH and CDR2 LQKENI. CDR3 in DNA: TGTGCCAGCTCACCCCCGGGGGGGGCGAATTCACCCCTCCACTTT. Translation: CASSPPGGANSPLHF.

J is TRBJ1-4 and V is TRBV2; no reliable D call. This CDR3 is 14 amino acids long. CDR1 and CDR2 from the germline V gene are SNHLY and FYNNEI. The V gene lost 4 bases and the J gene lost 7 bases, with 13 bases spanning the gap. CDR3 loop: CASSARGLFEKLFF. CDR3 nucleotide sequence: TGTGCCAGCAGTGCCCGCGGTCTTTTTGAAAAACTGTTTTTT.

This chain uses TRBV28 with TRBJ1-2; TRBD1 is a possible D gene (6 bases). The CDR3 is 15 residues long. CDR1 is MDHEN and CDR2 is SYDVKM in the germline V gene. Trimming took 8 bases from V and 8 from J, leaving 24 bases between them. The chain's CDR3 is CASLRSGGVPPGYTF. For the CDR3, the DNA is TGTGCCAGCCTCCGATCCGGGGGCGTCCCCCCAGGCTACACCTTC.

The V call is TRBV24-1, the J call TRBJ2-2, with 12 positions matching TRBD1. V lost 7 bases to trimming and J lost 7 bases; unmatched junction nucleotides: 3. Per germline, CDR1 KGHDR and CDR2 SFDVKD. The CDR3 runs to 14 residues. The CDR3 DNA is TGTGCCACCAGGGGACAGGGGGCTAGCGGGGAGCTGTTTTTT. Residues: CATRGQGASGELFF.

This clone was seen only once. The chain recombines TRBV7-3 with TRBJ2-2; D perhaps matches TRBD1 (6 bases). Germline CDR1 reads SGHTA; CDR2 reads FQGTGA. The V end lost 4 bases, the J end lost 6 bases, and 18 bases lay between the germline ends. This CDR3 contains 16 residues. DNA of the CDR3: TGTGCCAGCAGCTCTCAGGGGTTACGGGTCTCCGGGGAGCTGTTTTTT. Its translation: CASSSQGLRVSGELFF. Looking up the rest from reference TRBV7-3 and TRBJ2-2 gives the full variable domain: GAGVSQTPSNKVTEKGKYVELRCDPISGHTALYWYRQSLGQGPEFLIYFQGTGAADDSGLPNDRFFAVRPEGSVSTLKIQRTERGDSAVYLCASSSQGLRVSGELFFGEGSRLTVL.

This clone came up once. J is TRBJ1-1 and V is TRBV9; no reliable D call. CDR3 length: 16 amino acids. Germline values: CDR1 SGDLS, CDR2 YYNGEE. The V gene lost 0 bases and the J gene lost 3 bases, with 15 bases spanning the gap. The CDR3 spells CASSVGGLKWDTEAFF. The CDR3 nucleotides are TGTGCCAGCAGCGTAGGGGGATTGAAGTGGGACACTGAAGCTTTCTTT.

The rearrangement uses TRBV5-6 and TRBJ2-5; D possibly uses TRBD1 or TRBD2 (5 bases each). Germline V gene lookup returns CDR1 SGHDT and CDR2 YYEEEE. The V end was cut by 3 bases, the J end by 9 bases, with 12 bases between. The CDR3 length is 12 residues. CDR3 amino acids: CASSSGTEAQYF. The CDR3, as DNA: TGTGCCAGCAGCTCCGGGACGGAGGCCCAGTACTTC.

The DNA of the CDR3 is TGTGCCAGCAGCCAAGGGGCCAGGGGGGACACAGATACGCAGTATTTT. Residues: CASSQGARGDTDTQYF. The rearrangement links TRBV3-1 (or the pseudogene TRBV3-2) to TRBJ2-3; D may be TRBD1 (7 bases). The germline gives CDR1 LGHDT, CDR2 YNNKEL (reference sequence). The CDR3 has 16 residues. V was clipped by 1 base and J by 2 bases, with 13 bases between them.